The rows below give T cell receptor beta chains drawn from one sample of a study of shared clonotypes between healthy human individuals. TCRdb's table, derived via immunoSEQ multiplex PCR, lists solely in-frame clones and lacks some. In the table there are 2 million or so clones, about 95% of which are singletons. Sequenced material: naive CD8+ T cells sorted from blood. The receptors come from a man younger than 30 in good health. The CDR3 runs from the conserved cysteine through the conserved F or W. The D gene is left open where the match is weak. Rows may omit the clone size; those that give it use once, few, many or a size class.

clone_size d_call j_call v_call cdr3_aa cdr3_nt
- TRBD1 TRBJ2-7 TRBV29-1 CSVVWDRAWEQYF TGCAGCGTTGTATGGGACAGGGCTTGGGAGCAGTACTTC
- - TRBJ2-7 TRBV7-9 CASSSGNDEQYF TGTGCCAGCAGCTCCGGGAACGACGAGCAGTACTTC
- - TRBJ2-7 TRBV6-1 CASSEGRAYEQYF TGTGCCAGCAGTGAAGGCAGGGCCTACGAGCAGTACTTC
- - TRBJ2-1 TRBV29-1 CSVVRDWNNEQFF TGCAGCGTTGTCAGGGACTGGAACAATGAGCAGTTCTTC
- - TRBJ2-7 TRBV29-1 CSGLSHYEQYF TGCAGCGGCCTATCACACTACGAGCAGTACTTC
- TRBD2 TRBJ2-7 TRBV10-3 CAISDLAGVGYEQYF TGTGCCATCAGTGATTTAGCGGGAGTAGGCTACGAGCAGTACTTC
- - TRBJ2-7 TRBV27 CASSMLGYEQYF TGTGCCAGCAGTATGTTGGGGTACGAGCAGTACTTC
- TRBD1 TRBJ1-1 TRBV27 CASSYTGGVAEAFF TGTGCCAGCAGTTATACAGGGGGCGTCGCTGAAGCTTTCTTT
- TRBD1 TRBJ2-7 TRBV4-3 CASSHGTGGSYEQYF TGCGCCAGCAGCCATGGGACAGGGGGTTCCTACGAGCAGTACTTC
few - TRBJ2-3 TRBV9 CASSSNTDTQYF TGTGCCAGCAGCTCGAACACAGATACGCAGTATTTT
- - TRBJ2-7 TRBV5-8 CASSLSGTVSYEQYF TGTGCCAGCAGCTTGAGCGGGACAGTGTCCTACGAGCAGTACTTC
few TRBD1 TRBJ1-1 TRBV2 CASSAQGVGEAFF TGTGCCAGCAGTGCACAGGGGGTGGGGGAAGCTTTCTTT
- TRBD2 TRBJ2-5 TRBV28 CASGLAGETQYF TGTGCCTCGGGACTAGCGGGGGAGACCCAGTACTTC
- - TRBJ2-3 TRBV5-1 CASSFKSQLPTDTQYF TGCGCCAGCAGCTTTAAAAGCCAACTACCCACAGATACGCAGTATTTT
- - TRBJ2-2 TRBV27 CASSFGPMNTGELFF TGTGCCAGCAGTTTTGGCCCGATGAACACCGGGGAGCTGTTTTTT
- - TRBJ2-3 TRBV5-1 CASNGGGSTDTQYF TGCGCCAGCAACGGCGGAGGCTCCACAGATACGCAGTATTTT
- TRBD1 TRBJ2-1 TRBV7-9 CASSLESIMGQFTYNEQFF TGTGCCAGCAGCTTAGAATCGATCATGGGACAGTTTACCTACAATGAGCAGTTCTTC
- - TRBJ2-3 TRBV28 CASSPLDLPASTDTQYF TGTGCCAGCAGTCCCCTGGACCTTCCCGCTAGCACAGATACGCAGTATTTT
- TRBD1 TRBJ1-5 TRBV11-2 CASSSRDREGMPQHF TGTGCCAGCAGCTCCCGGGACAGGGAAGGCATGCCCCAGCATTTT
- - TRBJ2-7 TRBV11-2 CASSPPGWNVYEQYF TGTGCCAGCAGCCCGCCGGGGTGGAACGTCTACGAGCAGTACTTC
once - TRBJ2-7 TRBV27 CASSFSKGTNTYEQYF TGTGCCAGCAGTTTCAGTAAGGGGACAAACACCTACGAGCAGTACTTC
- - TRBJ2-1 TRBV9 CASSGETSYNEQFF TGTGCCAGCAGCGGGGAGACTAGCTACAATGAGCAGTTCTTC
- - TRBJ1-1 TRBV27 CASSLLGGGTEAFF TGTGCCAGCAGCCTCCTAGGGGGGGGGACTGAAGCTTTCTTT
- TRBD2 TRBJ2-7 TRBV6-5 CASSYGLAGDYEQYF TGTGCCAGCAGTTACGGGTTAGCGGGAGACTACGAGCAGTACTTC
- TRBD1 TRBJ2-5 TRBV29-1 CSVLTGPVQETQYF TGCAGCGTCCTGACAGGGCCTGTACAAGAGACCCAGTACTTC
- TRBD1 TRBJ1-1 TRBV30 CAWTGTGRTEAFF TGTGCCTGGACCGGGACAGGAAGGACTGAAGCTTTCTTT
- TRBD2 TRBJ2-5 TRBV27 CASSFGAGGMETQYF TGTGCCAGCAGTTTTGGAGCGGGGGGCATGGAGACCCAGTACTTC
- TRBD1 TRBJ1-2 TRBV5-6 CASSLVETGYGYTF TGTGCCAGCAGCTTGGTCGAGACAGGGTATGGCTACACCTTC
- - TRBJ2-2 TRBV29-1 CSVGRGGHTGELFF TGCAGCGTTGGGCGGGGTGGTCACACCGGGGAGCTGTTTTTT
- TRBD1 TRBJ2-5 TRBV7-9 CASSPTGVETQYF TGTGCCAGCAGCCCGACAGGGGTCGAGACCCAGTACTTC
- - TRBJ2-7 TRBV2 CATLRRAYEQYF TGTGCCACCTTGAGGAGGGCCTACGAGCAGTACTTC
- - TRBJ2-5 TRBV7-3 CASSLNGAGTVETQYF TGTGCCAGCAGCTTAAATGGGGCCGGTACCGTGGAGACCCAGTACTTC
once - TRBJ1-3 TRBV7-9 CATQSPIFGNTIYF TGTGCCACCCAATCCCCGATTTTTGGAAACACCATATATTTT
once - TRBJ1-2 TRBV9 CASSGGSNYGYTF TGTGCCAGCAGCGGGGGGAGTAACTATGGCTACACCTTC
- - TRBJ1-6 TRBV30 CAWSLDRGYNSPLHF TGCGCCTGGAGCCTCGATAGGGGATATAATTCACCCCTCCACTTT
- - TRBJ2-3 TRBV11-2 CASSSRAGRSSTDTQYF TGTGCCAGCAGCTCCCGGGCGGGGCGATCTAGCACAGATACGCAGTATTTT